The entry below gives a single TCR beta chain sequence along with its context. Its antigen is unknown. Time point meaning: week 47, end of study. Topical imiquimod was applied with each vaccine dose, which held 300 ug of mutant IDH1 20-mer peptide. Repertoires were generated with immunoSEQ multiplex PCR, while TCRdb's copy carries only in-frame clones and drops some. The sample gives roughly 46,000 clones, 84% of which show up once; approximately 4.6% is in the top ten. These data originate in a study of a mutant IDH1 vaccine in newly diagnosed glioma. V lost 4 bases and J lost 6; bases outside the gene matches: 12. The CDR3 is 14 residues long. Per germline, CDR1 GTSNPN and CDR2 SVGIG (reference sequence).

The V gene is TRBV30, the J gene TRBJ2-7, with 7 bases aligning to TRBD1. The TCR comes from a woman aged 25 to 39 with glioma. Some clones in this sample may be carry-over from other donors' samples. Material: PBMCs, obtained from a glioma patient whose treatment included an IDH1 peptide vaccine. The CDR3 region has the DNA TGTGCCTGGAAAGATACAGGGGCCCAGGGCGAGCAGTACTTC. Translated, it gives CAWKDTGAQGEQYF.